The 28 T cell receptor beta chains given below trace back to one sample, sequenced in a study of cytomegalovirus exposure and HLA in healthy donors. PCR primers comprised 60 Vbeta and 13 Jbeta primers. Assay: immunoSEQ multiplex PCR; the TCRdb copy retains only in-frame clones and omits some. The table includes under 70,000 clones, approximately 84% detected once. What was sequenced was PBMCs. These receptor sequences come from a middle-aged man in good health and CMV-seronegative.

CDR3 amino acids: CASNSGLAKNIQYF. CDR3 bases: TGTGCCAGTAACAGCGGGTTAGCCAAAAACATTCAGTACTTC. This rearrangement joins TRBV19 to TRBJ2-4; D may be TRBD2 (6 bases). V was shortened by 7 bases and J by 0 bases, with 10 bases between the two germline ends. Germline CDR1 and CDR2: LNHDA and SQIVND (reference sequence). The CDR3 length is 14 residues. The variable domain in full, with the rest retrieved from reference TRBV19 and TRBJ2-4, is DGGITQSPKYLFRKEGQNVTLSCEQNLNHDAMYWYRQDPGQGLRLIYYSQIVNDFQKGDIAEGYSVSREKKESFPLTVTSAQKNPTAFYLCASNSGLAKNIQYFGAGTRLSVL.

This clone came up a few times. The chain recombines TRBV6-1 with TRBJ2-7; 10 nucleotides agree with TRBD1. Trimming removed 6 bases from V and 4 bases from J; junction bases left unmatched: 6. The CDR3 consists of 14 residues. Looked up from germline, CDR1 is MNHNS and CDR2 is SASEGT. The CDR3 DNA reads as TGTGCCAGCAGGGAGACAGGGGGCGGATACGAGCAGTACTTC. Its protein is CASRETGGGYEQYF.

V and J are TRBV6-6 and TRBJ1-1; D gene unclear. V was cut by 7 bases and J by 8 bases, with 11 bases left in between. CDR3 length: 11 residues. Germline CDR1 is MNHNY and CDR2 is SVGAGI (reference sequence). In nucleotides, the CDR3 is TGTGCCAGCAAACGACAAGAAGAAGCTTTCTTT. Translation: CASKRQEEAFF.

The V gene is TRBV9, the J gene TRBJ1-2; 9 positions match TRBD1. Germline V gene sequence: CDR1 SGDLS, CDR2 YYNGEE. V dropped 4 bases and J dropped 5; count of bases not matched to a gene: 6. The CDR3 totals 14 residues. CDR3 DNA: TGTGCCAGCAGCCCCTCGACAGGGGGTTATGGCTACACCTTC. This codes for CASSPSTGGYGYTF.

Only one count was recorded for this clone. This chain links TRBV15 with TRBJ2-7; D not resolved. CDR1 is LNHNV, CDR2 YYDKDF, per germline (reference sequence). Between the trimmed V and J ends, which lost 1 base and 0 bases, there was a span of 10 bases. The CDR3 is made up of 15 amino acids. The CDR3 loop is CATSRGAMSSYEQYF. In nucleotides, the CDR3 is TGTGCCACCAGCAGAGGGGCTATGAGCTCCTACGAGCAGTACTTC.

The chain has TRBV2 and TRBJ2-1; 9 nucleotides agree with TRBD1. V was pared by 10 bases and J by 4 bases, with 5 bases of the junction left unmatched. Germline CDR1 SNHLY, CDR2 FYNNEI. The CDR3 consists of 13 residues. CDR3 amino acids: CATGQGIYNEQFF. The CDR3 region has the DNA TGTGCCACGGGACAGGGAATTTACAATGAGCAGTTCTTC.

This clone was detected once. The J gene is TRBJ2-5, the V gene TRBV19; 9 nucleotides align to TRBD2. Trimming took 1 base from V and 3 from J; bases not matched to a gene: 3. In germline, CDR1 is LNHDA, CDR2 SQIVND (reference sequence). This CDR3 has 15 amino acids. The CDR3 loop reads CASSIVSGGEETQYF. CDR3 in DNA: TGTGCCAGTAGTATAGTTAGCGGGGGAGAAGAGACCCAGTACTTC.

This rearrangement joins TRBV19 to TRBJ2-5; 7 positions match TRBD2. The germline V gene encodes CDR1 LNHDA and CDR2 SQIVND (reference sequence). V trimming: 6 bases; J trimming: 5 bases; junction bases outside the gene matches: 15. The CDR3 sequence is 16 residues long. CDR3 region: CASSLVPILGGETQYF. The CDR3 DNA is TGTGCCAGTAGCCTAGTCCCCATTCTCGGGGGGGAGACCCAGTACTTC.

The sample holds one count of this clone. The V gene is TRBV7-3, the J gene TRBJ1-1, with unresolved D. Trimming left V 5 bases short and J 1 base short, with 8 bases between. Germline V gives CDR1 SGHTA, CDR2 FQGTGA. CDR3 length: 13 amino acids. CDR3 amino acids: CASSLNRNTEAFF. The CDR3, as DNA: TGTGCCAGCAGCCTGAACAGGAACACTGAAGCTTTCTTT.

This rearrangement joins TRBV10-2 to TRBJ1-6; perhaps TRBD1 as D (5 bases). V lost 2 bases, J lost 9 bases, and 11 bases lay in between. The CDR3 is 14 residues long. The germline V gene encodes CDR1 WSHSY and CDR2 SAAADI. This CDR3 is CASSETLTGSPLHF. CDR3 in DNA: TGCGCCAGCAGTGAGACTCTAACAGGTTCACCCCTCCACTTT.

This sequence joins TRBV6-1 and TRBJ2-1, with 8 bases lining up with TRBD2. The germline V gene encodes CDR1 MNHNS and CDR2 SASEGT. The junction had 0 bases not matched to a gene; V was cut back by 5 bases and J by 0 bases. The CDR3 is 14 amino acids. In nucleotides, the CDR3 is TGTGCCAGCAGTACTAGCGGCTCCTACAATGAGCAGTTCTTC. Amino acids: CASSTSGSYNEQFF.

This clone was seen a single time. This chain uses TRBV7-2 with TRBJ1-4; D not resolved. Germline assignment: CDR1 SGHTA and CDR2 FQGNSA. Trimming took off 7 bases at V and 0 bases at J, with 9 bases between the two ends. The CDR3 consists of 14 residues. DNA of the CDR3: TGTGCCAGCACGACTACAGCAACTAATGAAAAACTGTTTTTT. This codes for CASTTTATNEKLFF.

The genes are TRBV5-1 and TRBJ2-5; D unclear. Between the trimmed V and J ends, which lost 0 bases and 5 bases, there was a span of 14 bases. Germline V CDR1 and CDR2: SGHRS, YFSETQ. The CDR3 loop spans 15 amino acids. In DNA, the CDR3 is TGCGCCAGCAGCTTGGATTCGGGTCGGCGCGAGACCCAGTACTTC. Its protein is CASSLDSGRRETQYF.

With regard to this clone: Since no conserved phenylalanine or tryptophan closes the CDR3, a read error is the likely cause. This chain connects TRBV5-6 to TRBJ2-7; 11 positions agree with TRBD2. This CDR3 comprises 14 residues. V dropped 0 bases and J dropped 6; count of bases not matched to a gene: 2. Per germline, CDR1 SGHDT and CDR2 YYEEEE. CDR3 in amino acids: CASSLGLAGREQYL. CDR3 DNA: TGTGCCAGCAGCTTGGGACTAGCGGGGCGCGAGCAGTACCTC.

This sequence joins TRBV5-5 and TRBJ2-3, with 13 bases matching TRBD2. Trimming removed 4 bases from V and 0 bases from J; junction bases left unmatched: 8. Germline V gene data show CDR1 as SGHKS and CDR2 as YYEKEE (reference sequence). The CDR3 extends over 18 amino acids. Here the CDR3 reads CASSGGTSGVTSTDTQYF. As DNA, the CDR3 is TGTGCCAGCAGCGGCGGGACTAGCGGGGTAACTAGCACAGATACGCAGTATTTT.

The chain carries TRBV12-1 and TRBJ2-4; TRBD1 is the table's D call and was not checked against the DNA. TRBV12-1 is classified as a pseudogene. The CDR3 covers 20 residues. The CDR3 is CASSFAVPGQAPWAKNIQYF. The CDR3 DNA follows: TGTGCCAGCAGCTTTGCGGTGCCGGGACAGGCCCCCTGGGCCAAAAACATTCAGTACTTC.

V gene TRBV19 combines with J gene TRBJ1-5, with TRBD1 matching 11 bases. With 4 bases clipped from V and 7 bases from J, the junction kept 6 bases outside the gene matches. The CDR3 runs to 15 residues. Per germline, CDR1 LNHDA and CDR2 SQIVND (reference sequence). CDR3 in DNA: TGTGCCAGTAGTAAGGGACAGGGGGGTGGACAGCCCCAGCATTTT. Translation gives CASSKGQGGGQPQHF.

The genes are TRBV5-1 and TRBJ2-3; 10 nucleotides align to TRBD2. CDR1 is SGHRS and CDR2 is YFSETQ in the germline V gene. This CDR3 is 16 amino acids long. Trimming at V came to 4 bases and at J to 4 bases, leaving 9 bases not matched to a gene. CDR3 in amino acids: CASSGLSGGAADTQYF. DNA for the CDR3: TGCGCCAGCAGCGGTCTGAGCGGGGGGGCTGCAGATACGCAGTATTTT. Full variable domain (remainder filled in from reference TRBV5-1 and TRBJ2-3): KAGVTQTPRYLIKTRGQQVTLSCSPISGHRSVSWYQQTPGQGLQFLFEYFSETQRNKGNFPGRFSGRQFSNSRSEMNVSTLELGDSALYLCASSGLSGGAADTQYFGPGTRLTVL.

The V gene is TRBV7-7, the J gene TRBJ2-5; a weak D match, TRBD2 (5 bases). This CDR3 is built from 14 residues. The V gene lost 2 bases and the J gene lost 1 base, with 8 bases spanning the gap. Germline V lookup: CDR1 SSHAT, CDR2 FNYEAQ (reference sequence). DNA for the CDR3: TGTGCCAGCAGCTTAACCGGGATCCAAGAGACCCAGTACTTC. The encoded protein is CASSLTGIQETQYF.

The chain links TRBV5-1 to TRBJ2-2; 10 bases agree with TRBD2. After removal of 4 bases from V and 7 bases from J, the junction contained 10 bases not matched to a gene. The CDR3 is 16 amino acids. CDR1 is SGHRS, CDR2 YFSETQ, per germline. The CDR3: CASSITSGVSYGELFF. CDR3 sequence (DNA): TGCGCCAGCAGCATTACTAGCGGGGTTTCTTACGGGGAGCTGTTTTTT.

This rearrangement joins TRBV9 to TRBJ2-6; a weak D match, TRBD1 (6 bases). Germline V gene data show CDR1 as SGDLS and CDR2 as YYNGEE. V lost 4 bases, J lost 0 bases, and 17 bases lay in between. The CDR3 consists of 18 residues. The CDR3 bases are TGTGCCAGCAGCTCTCGACAGGCCCCTAGCTCTGGGGCCAACGTCCTGACTTTC. Protein product: CASSSRQAPSSGANVLTF.

The CDR3 DNA reads TGTGCCAGCAGCTCACATAGCGGGGGGGCCTATTATACGCAGTATTTT. Residues: CASSSHSGGAYYTQYF. V usage is TRBV11-1 and J usage is TRBJ2-3; TRBD2 matches 11 bases. The CDR3 is 16 amino acids. CDR1 is SGHAT and CDR2 is FQDESV in the germline V gene (reference sequence). V was clipped by 4 bases and J by 7 bases; unmatched bases: 10.

This chain uses TRBV9 with TRBJ2-2; D is ambiguous. Germline values: CDR1 SGDLS, CDR2 YYNGEE. The V gene lost 0 bases and the J gene lost 0 bases, with 6 bases spanning the gap. CDR3 length: 15 amino acids. The DNA for the CDR3 is TGTGCCAGCAGCGTAGCGGGTTCGAACACCGGGGAGCTGTTTTTT. As protein: CASSVAGSNTGELFF.

The chain is built from TRBV7-8 and TRBJ1-5, with TRBD1 as a possible D gene (5 bases). Looked up from germline, CDR1 is SGHVS and CDR2 is FQNEAQ. V lost 4 bases, J lost 0 bases, and 10 bases lay in between. The CDR3 spans 15 residues. This chain's CDR3 is CASSSRDYSNQPQHF. CDR3 bases: TGTGCCAGCAGCTCCAGGGACTATAGCAATCAGCCCCAGCATTTT. The entire variable domain, with the rest obtained from reference TRBV7-8 and TRBJ1-5, is as follows: GAGVSQSPRYKVAKRGQDVALRCDPISGHVSLFWYQQALGQGPEFLTYFQNEAQLDKSGLPSDRFFAERPEGSVSTLKIQRTQQEDSAVYLCASSSRDYSNQPQHFGDGTRLSIL.

This rearrangement joins TRBV7-8 to TRBJ2-5; D possibly corresponds to TRBD2 (5 bases). CDR3 length: 14 amino acids. The germline V gene has CDR1 SGHVS and CDR2 FQNEAQ. Trimming took off 1 base at V and 9 bases at J, with 15 bases between the two ends. CDR3 amino acids: CASSLGAGLEAQYF. CDR3 bases: TGTGCCAGCAGCTTAGGTGCGGGCCTGGAGGCCCAGTACTTC.

This clone was counted a few times. This chain uses TRBV30 with TRBJ1-2, with D hard to call. Trimming took 4 bases from V and 8 from J, leaving 26 bases between them. The CDR3 spans 16 residues. Looked up from germline, CDR1 is GTSNPN and CDR2 is SVGIG (reference sequence). The CDR3 region has the DNA TGTGCCTGGACCCGCCCCCCACCGACATCGAGTTGGGGCTACACCTTC. It encodes CAWTRPPPTSSWGYTF. Using reference TRBV30 and TRBJ1-2 for the parts outside the CDR3, the full variable domain is SQTIHQWPATLVQPVGSPLSLECTVEGTSNPNLYWYRQAAGRGLQLLFYSVGIGQISSEVPQNLSASRPQDRQFILSSKKLLLSDSGFYLCAWTRPPPTSSWGYTFGSGTRLTVV.

This rearrangement joins TRBV9 to TRBJ2-1; weak D call: TRBD1 (6 bases). CDR1 SGDLS and CDR2 YYNGEE come from the germline V gene. The germline V and J ends were trimmed by 2 bases and 4 bases, with 13 bases remaining between them. This CDR3 has 15 residues. The CDR3 DNA is TGTGCCAGCAGCGTCAGGGGCCCGGGTTACAATGAGCAGTTCTTC. It translates to CASSVRGPGYNEQFF.

The chain is built from TRBV5-6 and TRBJ2-1, with 15 bases matching TRBD2. The V segment lost 1 base and the J segment 2 bases; nucleotides outside the gene matches: 4. Germline CDR1 is SGHDT and CDR2 is YYEEEE. The CDR3 is made up of 18 amino acids. CDR3 sequence reads: CASSLFRTSGGAYNEQFF. Here the CDR3 DNA reads TGTGCCAGCAGCTTGTTTAGGACTAGCGGGGGGGCCTACAATGAGCAGTTCTTC.